Listed here are 15 T cell receptor beta chains from one sample, sequenced in a study of shared clonotypes between healthy human individuals (dated by TCRdb to about 2020). Library generation was performed with the immunoSEQ multiplex PCR assay. TCRdb re-hosts the immuneACCESS table, in-frame sequences only. Its copies lack some clones; in the studies checked, an unresolved V gene accounts for under half of them, and the cause for the rest is not known. For this sample there are over a million clones; 98% appear just once. Approximately 0.4% of the sample goes to the ten largest clones. The sample consisted of naive CD4+ T cells sorted from blood. What this sample's cell subset or site label stands for: CD45RA+ positively selected. These receptors were taken from a man in his thirties or forties in good health.

This chain connects TRBV11-2 to TRBJ2-1, with 8 bases matching TRBD1. Germline V gives CDR1 SGHAT, CDR2 FQNNGV. The CDR3 has 16 amino acids. With V trimmed by 5 bases and J by 5 bases, 11 bases remained unmatched. The CDR3 nucleotides read TGTGCCAGCAGCCCCGCACCAGGGGGCATCAACAATGAGCAGTTCTTC. Translated: CASSPAPGGINNEQFF.

The chain joins TRBV9 to TRBJ2-3, with 9 positions matching TRBD2. CDR1 is SGDLS and CDR2 is YYNGEE in the germline V gene. The CDR3 has 15 residues. Trimming removed 3 bases from V and 2 bases from J; junction bases left unmatched: 4. CDR3 coding DNA: TGTGCCAGCAGCGAGGCGGGAGGGGACACAGATACGCAGTATTTT. Translating it yields CASSEAGGDTDTQYF.

The chain employs TRBV7-8 and TRBJ2-7; 7 nucleotides match TRBD2. Germline loops: CDR1 SGHVS, CDR2 FQNEAQ. This CDR3 spans 16 amino acids. With V trimmed by 4 bases and J by 6 bases, 15 bases remained unmatched. CDR3 bases: TGTGCCAGCAGCTCGGCCGGCCCAGCGGGATACCGCGAGCAGTACTTC. Encoded protein: CASSSAGPAGYREQYF.

The genes are TRBV5-6 and TRBJ1-2; the D is unclear. Per the germline V gene, CDR1 is SGHDT and CDR2 is YYEEEE. The CDR3 contains 14 residues. V lost 4 bases and J 2 bases, leaving 12 bases between the germline ends. The DNA for the CDR3 is TGTGCCAGCAGCCTGGGCAGTACGAACTATGGCTACACCTTC. Encoded protein: CASSLGSTNYGYTF.

The chain is built from TRBV28 and TRBJ1-1, with 10 bases fitting TRBD1. The CDR3 has 16 amino acids. From germline, CDR1 is MDHEN and CDR2 SYDVKM. V trimming: 7 bases; J trimming: 3 bases; junction bases outside the gene matches: 11. CDR3 nucleotides: TGTGCCAGCAATCTGGGACAGGGGATCGGTGACACTGAAGCTTTCTTT. Amino acid sequence: CASNLGQGIGDTEAFF.

This chain connects TRBV9 to TRBJ2-2, with 7 positions matching TRBD2. CDR1 and CDR2 (germline): SGDLS, YYNGEE. This CDR3 is built from 13 residues. V lost 0 bases and J lost 7; bases outside the gene matches: 0. The CDR3 reads CASSVAGGGELFF. DNA of the CDR3: TGTGCCAGCAGCGTAGCGGGGGGCGGGGAGCTGTTTTTT.

The sample holds one count of this clone. The chain joins TRBV29-1 to TRBJ2-1; the D is unclear. CDR3 length: 12 residues. Germline V gene data show CDR1 as SQVTM and CDR2 as ANQGSEA. V was cut by 2 bases and J by 9 bases, with 11 bases left in between. CDR3 sequence: CSVERWSVEQFF. The CDR3 bases are TGCAGCGTTGAACGGTGGAGCGTTGAGCAGTTCTTC.

J is TRBJ2-3 and V is TRBV29-1; TRBD2 agrees at 10 bases. CDR1 is SQVTM and CDR2 is ANQGSEA in the germline V gene. V trimming: 6 bases; J trimming: 4 bases; junction bases outside the gene matches: 10. This CDR3 spans 15 amino acids. CDR3 sequence: CSVPSRAGGPDTQYF. CDR3 DNA sequence: TGCAGCGTCCCGAGCCGAGCGGGAGGGCCAGATACGCAGTATTTT.

The count of this clone is one. This chain links TRBV10-3 with TRBJ2-7; 10 bases fit TRBD2. Per germline, CDR1 ENHRY and CDR2 SYGVKD. V was clipped by 4 bases and J by 6 bases; unmatched bases: 9. This CDR3 is 15 amino acids long. CDR3: CAISAASGSPGEQYF. The CDR3 DNA is TGTGCCATCAGTGCGGCTAGCGGGAGTCCCGGCGAGCAGTACTTC.

The chain is built from TRBV18 and TRBJ2-7; 9 bases fit TRBD2. In germline, CDR1 is KGHSH, CDR2 LQKENI. The junction had 6 bases not matched to a gene; V was cut back by 3 bases and J by 3 bases. This CDR3 has 15 residues. The CDR3 DNA sequence: TGTGCCAGCTCACCCGTAGCGGGAGTACTCTACGAGCAGTACTTC. Translating it yields CASSPVAGVLYEQYF.

The chain recombines TRBV5-1 with TRBJ2-7; unclear D gene. Germline V CDR1 and CDR2: SGHRS, YFSETQ. This CDR3 spans 14 amino acids. Trimming cost V 0 bases and J 2 bases, with 9 bases left between them. The CDR3: CASSLVYGAYEQYF. The CDR3 nucleotides read TGCGCCAGCAGCTTGGTGTATGGAGCCTACGAGCAGTACTTC.

The chain links TRBV28 to TRBJ1-2, with a weak D call TRBD1 (6 bases). V dropped 1 base and J dropped 6 bases, with 9 bases sitting between them. The CDR3 consists of 13 residues. Germline-derived CDR1 and CDR2 are MDHEN and SYDVKM. The CDR3 region has the DNA TGTGCCAGCAGTTTATCAGGGGTTAATGGCTACACCTTC. It is translated as CASSLSGVNGYTF.

This sequence joins TRBV28 and TRBJ1-5, with TRBD1 matching 9 bases. The CDR3 is 17 residues long. V shed 0 bases, J shed 4 bases, and the junction held 7 bases outside the gene matches. The germline CDR1 and CDR2 sequences are MDHEN and SYDVKM. The CDR3 spells CASSLWGTGSLNQPQHF. The CDR3 DNA sequence: TGTGCCAGCAGTTTATGGGGGACAGGGAGCCTTAATCAGCCCCAGCATTTT.

The DNA of the CDR3 is TGTGCCAGCAGCTTGGGGGACAGATTCTCTGGAAACACCATATATTTT. The encoded protein is CASSLGDRFSGNTIYF. The V call is TRBV5-4, the J call TRBJ1-3; 7 bases align to TRBD1. This CDR3 region has 16 residues. Losses at the gene ends were 0 bases for V and 0 bases for J; bases not matched to a gene: 3. The germline V gene encodes CDR1 SGHNT and CDR2 YYREEE (reference sequence). Using reference TRBV5-4 and TRBJ1-3 for the parts outside the CDR3, the full variable domain is ETGVTQSPTHLIKTRGQQVTLRCSSQSGHNTVSWYQQALGQGPQFIFQYYREEENGRGNFPPRFSGLQFPNYSSELNVNALELDDSALYLCASSLGDRFSGNTIYFGEGSWLTVV.

The rearrangement uses TRBV7-2 and TRBJ2-3; D is ambiguous. Germline loops: CDR1 SGHTA, CDR2 FQGNSA. The CDR3 extends over 13 amino acids. The germline V and J ends were trimmed by 6 bases and 3 bases, with 10 bases remaining between them. CDR3 residues: CASRLTQTDTQYF. The CDR3 DNA follows: TGTGCCAGCAGATTGACACAAACAGATACGCAGTATTTT.